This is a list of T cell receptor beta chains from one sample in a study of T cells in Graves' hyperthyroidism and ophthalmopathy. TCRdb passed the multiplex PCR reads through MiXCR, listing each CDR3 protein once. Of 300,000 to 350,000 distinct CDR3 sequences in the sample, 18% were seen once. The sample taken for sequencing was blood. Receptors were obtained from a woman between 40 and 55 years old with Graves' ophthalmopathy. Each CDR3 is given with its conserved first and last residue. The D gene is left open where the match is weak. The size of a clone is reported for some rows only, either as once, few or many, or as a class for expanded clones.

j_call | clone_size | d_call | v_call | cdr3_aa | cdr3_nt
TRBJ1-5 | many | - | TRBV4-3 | CANQETGSNQPQHF | TGCGCCAACCAGGAGACTGGGAGCAATCAGCCCCAGCATTTT
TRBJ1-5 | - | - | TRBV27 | CASSFEGPGVGPQHF | TGTGCCAGCAGTTTTGAAGGGCCGGGTGTTGGGCCCCAGCATTTT
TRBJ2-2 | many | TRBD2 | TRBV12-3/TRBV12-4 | CASSPRLGLAGYTGELFF | TGTGCCAGCAGCCCGCGCCTGGGACTAGCGGGGTACACCGGGGAGCTGTTTTTT
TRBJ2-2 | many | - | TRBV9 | CASSPTRMNTGELFF | TGTGCCAGCAGCCCTACTAGAATGAACACCGGGGAGCTGTTTTTT
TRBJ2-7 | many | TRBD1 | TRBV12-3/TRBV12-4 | CASSTYPGQGNEQYF | TGTGCCAGCAGTACTTACCCGGGACAGGGAAACGAGCAGTACTTT
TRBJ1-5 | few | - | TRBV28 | CASSLIPKTFLSSNQPQHF | TGTGCCAGCAGTTTGATTCCTAAGACCTTCCTTAGCAGCAATCAGCCCCAGCATTTT
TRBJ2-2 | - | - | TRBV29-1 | CSAGGAGELFF | TGCAGCGCTGGAGGGGCCGGGGAGCTGTTTTTT
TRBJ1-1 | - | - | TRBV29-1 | CSVGRGDTEAFF | TGCAGCGTCGGACGCGGGGACACTGAAGCTTTCTTT
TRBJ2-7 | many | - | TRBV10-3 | CAISESKAAYEQYF | TGTGCCATCAGTGAGTCGAAGGCAGCCTACGAGCAGTACTTC
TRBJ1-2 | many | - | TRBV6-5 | CASSYSSSNYGYTF | TGTGCCAGCAGTTACTCGAGCTCTAACTATGGCTACACCTTC
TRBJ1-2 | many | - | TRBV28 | CASSFGPNYGYTF | TGTGCCAGCAGTTTCGGCCCTAACTATGGCTACACCTTC
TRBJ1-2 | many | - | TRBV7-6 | CASSRVKGGFGYTF | TGTGCCAGCAGCCGAGTGAAGGGAGGGTTTGGCTACACCTTC
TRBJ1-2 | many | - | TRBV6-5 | CASSSSHWGYTF | TGTGCCAGCAGTTCTTCCCATTGGGGCTACACCTTC
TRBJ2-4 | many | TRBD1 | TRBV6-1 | CASSPGGAGKNIQYF | TGTGCCAGCAGTCCAGGGGGCGCCGGCAAAAACATTCAGTACTTC
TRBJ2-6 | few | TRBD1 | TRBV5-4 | CASSLDRGKSSGANVLTF | TGTGCCAGCAGCCTGGACAGGGGGAAAAGCTCTGGGGCCAACGTCCTGACTTTC
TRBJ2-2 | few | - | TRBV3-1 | CASSQPTGTTGELFF | TGTGCCAGCAGCCAACCAACCGGGACCACCGGGGAGCTGTTTTTT
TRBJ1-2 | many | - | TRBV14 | CASSQYAGTDYGYTF | TGTGCCAGCAGCCAATATGCCGGGACGGACTATGGCTACACCTTC
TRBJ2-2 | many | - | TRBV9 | CASSVVTTGELFF | TGTGCCAGCAGCGTAGTCACCACCGGGGAGCTGTTTTTT
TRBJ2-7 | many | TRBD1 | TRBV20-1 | CSAQRQGANEQYF | TGCAGTGCACAACGACAGGGGGCAAACGAGCAGTACTTC
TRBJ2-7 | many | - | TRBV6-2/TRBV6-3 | CASTPQYHAYEQYF | TGTGCCAGTACCCCCCAGTATCATGCCTACGAGCAGTACTTC
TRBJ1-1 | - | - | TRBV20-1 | CSYLGVSDSKAFF | TGCAGTTATCTAGGTGTCTCGGACAGTAAAGCTTTCTTT
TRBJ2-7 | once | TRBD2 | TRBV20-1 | CSAREGSSGSRVSEQYF | TGCAGTGCTAGAGAAGGGAGTAGCGGGAGTCGGGTTAGCGAGCAGTACTTC
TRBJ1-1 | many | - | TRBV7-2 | CASSPDTGAFF | TGTGCCAGCAGCCCTGATACTGGAGCTTTCTTT
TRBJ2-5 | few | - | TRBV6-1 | CASNRASAETQYF | TGTGCCAGCAACCGGGCCTCGGCGGAGACCCAGTACTTC
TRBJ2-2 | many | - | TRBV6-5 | CASVWSEANTGELFF | TGTGCCAGCGTTTGGTCGGAAGCGAACACCGGGGAGCTGTTTTTT
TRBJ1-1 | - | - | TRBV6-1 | CASSPQGGARSNTEAFF | TGTGCCAGCAGCCCTCAAGGGGGGGCGAGGTCGAACACTGAAGCTTTCTTT
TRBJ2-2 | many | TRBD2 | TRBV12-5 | CASGLVPGTYGTSGRGTGELFF | TGTGCTAGTGGTTTGGTACCCGGGACGTATGGGACTAGCGGGAGGGGGACCGGGGAGCTGTTTTTT
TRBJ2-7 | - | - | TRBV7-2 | CASSFARASESYEQYF | TGTGCCAGCAGCTTCGCTCGGGCTAGCGAGTCCTACGAGCAGTACTTC